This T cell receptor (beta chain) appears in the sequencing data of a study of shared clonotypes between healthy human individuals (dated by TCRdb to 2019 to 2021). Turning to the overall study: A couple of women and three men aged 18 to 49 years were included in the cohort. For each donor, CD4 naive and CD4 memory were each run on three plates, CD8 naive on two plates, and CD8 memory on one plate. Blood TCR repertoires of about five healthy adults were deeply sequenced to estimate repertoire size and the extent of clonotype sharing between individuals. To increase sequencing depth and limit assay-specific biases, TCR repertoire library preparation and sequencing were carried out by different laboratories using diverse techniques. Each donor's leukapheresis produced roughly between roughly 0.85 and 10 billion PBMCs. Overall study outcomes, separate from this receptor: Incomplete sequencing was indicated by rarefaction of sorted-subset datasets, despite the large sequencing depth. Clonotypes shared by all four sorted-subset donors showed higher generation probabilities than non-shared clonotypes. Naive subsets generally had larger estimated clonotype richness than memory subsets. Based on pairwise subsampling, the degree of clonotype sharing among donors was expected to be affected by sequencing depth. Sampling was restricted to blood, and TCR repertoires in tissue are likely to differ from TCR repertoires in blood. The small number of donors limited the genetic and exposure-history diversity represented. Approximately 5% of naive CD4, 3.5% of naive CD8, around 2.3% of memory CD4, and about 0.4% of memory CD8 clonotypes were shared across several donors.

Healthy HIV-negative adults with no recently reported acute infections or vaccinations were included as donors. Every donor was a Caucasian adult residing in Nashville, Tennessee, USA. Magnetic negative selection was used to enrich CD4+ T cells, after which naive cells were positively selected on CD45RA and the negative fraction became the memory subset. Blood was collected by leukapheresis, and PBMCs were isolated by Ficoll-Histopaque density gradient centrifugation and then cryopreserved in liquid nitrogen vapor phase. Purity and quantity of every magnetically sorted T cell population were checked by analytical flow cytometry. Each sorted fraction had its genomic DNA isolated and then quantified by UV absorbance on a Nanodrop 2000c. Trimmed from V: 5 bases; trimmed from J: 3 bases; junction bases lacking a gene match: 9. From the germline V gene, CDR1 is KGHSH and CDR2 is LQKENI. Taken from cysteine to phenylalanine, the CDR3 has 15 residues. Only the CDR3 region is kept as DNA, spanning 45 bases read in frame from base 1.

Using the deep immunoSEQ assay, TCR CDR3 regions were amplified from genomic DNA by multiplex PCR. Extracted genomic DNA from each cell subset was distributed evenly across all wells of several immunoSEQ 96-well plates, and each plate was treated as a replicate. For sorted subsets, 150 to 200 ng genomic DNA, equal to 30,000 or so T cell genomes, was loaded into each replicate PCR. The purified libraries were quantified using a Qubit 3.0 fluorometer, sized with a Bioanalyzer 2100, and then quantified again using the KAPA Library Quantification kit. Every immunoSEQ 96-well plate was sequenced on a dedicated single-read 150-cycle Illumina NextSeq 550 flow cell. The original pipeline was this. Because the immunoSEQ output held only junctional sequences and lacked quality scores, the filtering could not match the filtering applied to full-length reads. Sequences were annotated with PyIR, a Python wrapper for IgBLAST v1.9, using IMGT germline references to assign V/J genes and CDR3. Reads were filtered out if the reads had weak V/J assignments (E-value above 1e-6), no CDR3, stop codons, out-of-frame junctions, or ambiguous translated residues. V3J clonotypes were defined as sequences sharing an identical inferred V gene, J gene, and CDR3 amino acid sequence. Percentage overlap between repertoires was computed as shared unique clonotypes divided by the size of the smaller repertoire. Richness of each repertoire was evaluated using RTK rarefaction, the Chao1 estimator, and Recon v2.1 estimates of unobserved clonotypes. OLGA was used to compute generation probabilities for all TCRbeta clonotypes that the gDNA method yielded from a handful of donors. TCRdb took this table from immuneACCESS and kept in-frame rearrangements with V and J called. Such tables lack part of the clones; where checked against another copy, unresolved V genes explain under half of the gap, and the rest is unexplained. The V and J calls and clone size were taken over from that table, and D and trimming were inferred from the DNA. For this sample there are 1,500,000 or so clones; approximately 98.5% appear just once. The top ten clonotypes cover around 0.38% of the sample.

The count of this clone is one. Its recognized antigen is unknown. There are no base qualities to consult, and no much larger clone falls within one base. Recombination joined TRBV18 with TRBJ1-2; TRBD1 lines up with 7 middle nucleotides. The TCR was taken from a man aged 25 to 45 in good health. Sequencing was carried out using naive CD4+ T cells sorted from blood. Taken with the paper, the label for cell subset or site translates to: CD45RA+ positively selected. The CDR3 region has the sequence CASSSPDREYYGYTF. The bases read TGTGCCAGCTCATCTCCCGACAGGGAGTACTATGGCTACACCTTC.